This entry lists 9 T cell receptor beta chains sequenced from one sample in a study of cytomegalovirus exposure and HLA in healthy donors. It was with 60 Vbeta and 13 Jbeta primers that the PCR ran. Assay: immunoSEQ multiplex PCR; the TCRdb copy retains only in-frame clones and omits some. The sample consists of a few hundred thousand clones, under 80% of them appearing once. What was sequenced was PBMCs. The receptors derive from a female donor in good health and CMV-seronegative.

Remarks on this clone: The same CDR3 is also encoded by other DNA sequences in this sample. The chain joins TRBV9 to TRBJ2-7, with TRBD1 matching over 9 bases. The V gene end was trimmed by 2 bases and the J gene end by 2 bases; junction bases not matched to a gene: 2. The CDR3 consists of 14 residues. Germline values: CDR1 SGDLS, CDR2 YYNGEE. CDR3 region: CASSVGQGTYEQYF. For the CDR3, the DNA is TGTGCCAGCAGCGTCGGACAGGGGACCTACGAGCAGTACTTC.

There are a few counts of this clone. This rearrangement joins TRBV29-1 to TRBJ1-2, with 7 bases aligning to TRBD1. V lost 7 bases to trimming and J lost 6 bases; unmatched junction nucleotides: 23. The CDR3 covers 17 residues. The germline CDR1 and CDR2 sequences are SQVTM and ANQGSEA. CDR3 DNA: TGCAGCGCTCCAGCCCTGGACAGGATGAACACCAAGGATGGCTACACCTTC. Protein sequence: CSAPALDRMNTKDGYTF.

The V gene is TRBV6-1, the J gene TRBJ2-1; 7 positions agree with TRBD2. Unmatched junction bases numbered 3, after V lost 1 base and J lost 6 bases. The CDR3 runs to 14 residues. CDR1 MNHNS and CDR2 SASEGT come from the germline V gene. Here the CDR3 reads CASSEGGGSNEQFF. For the CDR3, the DNA is TGTGCCAGCAGTGAAGGGGGGGGGAGCAATGAGCAGTTCTTC.

The V gene is TRBV11-2, the J gene TRBJ1-2; 7 nucleotides align to TRBD1. Germline trimming cut 4 bases from V and 8 bases from J; bases unmatched to any gene: 10. Germline V gives CDR1 SGHAT, CDR2 FQNNGV. This CDR3 is 14 amino acids long. The CDR3 reads CASSSDRVGLGYTF. As DNA, the CDR3 is TGTGCCAGCAGCTCCGACAGGGTAGGGTTAGGCTACACCTTC.

This chain connects TRBV11-2 to TRBJ1-5; D is unresolved. Trimming stripped 0 bases from V and 5 bases from J, with 5 bases between. The CDR3 loop spans 13 amino acids. The germline CDR1 and CDR2 sequences are SGHAT and FQNNGV. The CDR3 DNA is TGTGCCAGCAGCTTAGATTTAGATCAGCCCCAGCATTTT. Translating gives CASSLDLDQPQHF.

J is TRBJ2-5 and V is TRBV28; D is unclear. TRBJ2-7 explains the end of the DNA better; the J call may be wrong. CDR1 MDHEN and CDR2 SYDVKM come from the germline V gene. This CDR3 comprises 14 residues. The CDR3 DNA sequence: TGTGCCAGCACCCCCCTCGCCCCGATCTACGAGCAGTACTTC. Translating gives CASTPLAPIYEQYF.

The V gene is TRBV2, the J gene TRBJ2-5, with 11 positions matching TRBD2. V was pared by 7 bases and J by 4 bases, with 5 bases of the junction left unmatched. CDR3 length equals 14 residues. Germline CDR1 is SNHLY and CDR2 is FYNNEI. CDR3 bases: TGTGCCAGCAACAGACTAGCGGGACGAGAGACCCAGTACTTC. Its protein is CASNRLAGRETQYF.

The chain links TRBV11-2 to TRBJ2-2; 16 nucleotides align to TRBD2. This CDR3 spans 19 amino acids. Per the germline V gene, CDR1 is SGHAT and CDR2 is FQNNGV. J lost 4 bases, V lost 5 bases, and 10 bases had no gene match. In nucleotides, the CDR3 is TGTGCCAGCAGCCGGCGTCCGGGACTAGCGGGAGGGTCCACCGGGGAGCTGTTTTTT. Protein: CASSRRPGLAGGSTGELFF.

This rearrangement joins TRBV4-1 to TRBJ1-5, with unresolved D. The CDR3 runs to 15 residues. Per the germline V gene, CDR1 is MGHRA and CDR2 is YSYEKL. Trimming stripped 4 bases from V and 0 bases from J, with 10 bases between. The CDR3 DNA reads TGCGCCAGCAGCCCTAGGCGGGATAGCAATCAGCCCCAGCATTTT. It yields the protein CASSPRRDSNQPQHF.